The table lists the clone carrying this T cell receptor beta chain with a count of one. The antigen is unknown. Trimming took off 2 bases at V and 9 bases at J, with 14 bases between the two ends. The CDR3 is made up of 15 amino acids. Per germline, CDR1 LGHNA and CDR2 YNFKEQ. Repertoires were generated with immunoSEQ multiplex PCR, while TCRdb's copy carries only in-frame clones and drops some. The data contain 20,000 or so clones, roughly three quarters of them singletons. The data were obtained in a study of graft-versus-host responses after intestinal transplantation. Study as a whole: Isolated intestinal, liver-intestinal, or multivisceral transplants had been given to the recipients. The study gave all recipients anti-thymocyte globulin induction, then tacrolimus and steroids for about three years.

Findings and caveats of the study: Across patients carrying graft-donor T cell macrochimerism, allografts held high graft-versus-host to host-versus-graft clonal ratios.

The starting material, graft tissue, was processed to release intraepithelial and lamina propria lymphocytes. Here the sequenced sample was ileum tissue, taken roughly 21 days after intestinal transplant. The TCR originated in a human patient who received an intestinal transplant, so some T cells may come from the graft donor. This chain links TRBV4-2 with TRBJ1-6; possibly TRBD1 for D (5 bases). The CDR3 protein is CASSQILSGVSPLHF. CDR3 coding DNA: TGTGCCAGCAGCCAAATCCTTTCGGGGGTTTCACCCCTCCACTTT.